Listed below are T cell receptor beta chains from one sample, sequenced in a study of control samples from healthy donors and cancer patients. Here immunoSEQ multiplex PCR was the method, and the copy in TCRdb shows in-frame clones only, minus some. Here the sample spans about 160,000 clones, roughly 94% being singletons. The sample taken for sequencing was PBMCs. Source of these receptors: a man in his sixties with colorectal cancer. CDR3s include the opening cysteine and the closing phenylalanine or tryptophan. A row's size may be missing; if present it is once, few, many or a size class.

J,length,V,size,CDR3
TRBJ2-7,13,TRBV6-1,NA,CASSEGGRYEQYF
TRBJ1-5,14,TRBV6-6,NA,CASSAGQSWQPQHF
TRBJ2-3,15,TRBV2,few,CASSGIGGSTDTQYF
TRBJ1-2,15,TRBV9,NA,CASSDSEFFNYGYTF
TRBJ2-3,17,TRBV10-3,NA,CATLPRLAGGIADTQYF
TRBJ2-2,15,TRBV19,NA,CASSMVQGRSGELFF
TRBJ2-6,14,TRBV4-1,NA,CASSQDSGANVLTF
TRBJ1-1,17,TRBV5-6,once,CASSLVRDSLVNTEAFF
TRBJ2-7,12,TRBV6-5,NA,CASTGQGYEQYF
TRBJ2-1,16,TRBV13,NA,CASSLAGAPSYNEQFF
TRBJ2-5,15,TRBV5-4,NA,CASSLRTGTSETQYF
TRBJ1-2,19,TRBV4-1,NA,CASSPPLGQGQSKGYGYTF
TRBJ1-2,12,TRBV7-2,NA,CASSMGANGYTF
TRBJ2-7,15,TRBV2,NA,CASVSSWADSYEQYF
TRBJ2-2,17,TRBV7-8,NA,CASSFLRTGPNTGELFF
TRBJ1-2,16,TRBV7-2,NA,CASSLQGIGVNYGYTF
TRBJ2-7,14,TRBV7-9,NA,CASSSDGSSYEQYF
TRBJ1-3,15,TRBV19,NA,CASSLRRGTGNTIYF
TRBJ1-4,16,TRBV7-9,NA,CASSLVVLAGKEKLFF
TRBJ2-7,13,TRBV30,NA,CAWSRGSSYEQYF
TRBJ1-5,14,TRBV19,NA,CASKESRSNQPQHF
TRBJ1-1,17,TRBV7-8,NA,CASSLYGRGGPNTEAFF
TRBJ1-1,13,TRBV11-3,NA,CASSYGGRTEAFF
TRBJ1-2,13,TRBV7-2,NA,CASSPQDNYGYTF
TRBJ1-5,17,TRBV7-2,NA,CASSLGSVLYSNQPQHF
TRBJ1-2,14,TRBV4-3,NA,CASSQEAGALGYTF